This TCR beta chain was recorded in a study of cytomegalovirus exposure and HLA in healthy donors. In the PCR, 60 Vbeta and 13 Jbeta primers were used. Sequencing was performed with immunoSEQ multiplex PCR; in TCRdb, only in-frame clones are kept and a portion is missing. The top ten hold about 4.5% of the sample, which has about 160,000 clones, roughly 80% seen once. J lost 0 bases, V lost 8 bases, and 4 bases had no gene match. Germline V gene lookup returns CDR1 MDHEN and CDR2 SYDVKM. This CDR3 region has 13 residues. The study, taken as a whole, reports: Reportedly, diagnosis of cytomegalovirus status by the classifier showed high specificity and sensitivity. Later genetic work tied a missense DCLRE1C variant to beta-chain V and J trimming.

Concerning this clone: No antigen is known for it.

Sequenced material: PBMCs. V usage is TRBV28 and J usage is TRBJ2-7; 7 positions agree with TRBD1. This clonotype originated in a man aged 40-50 years in good health and CMV-seronegative. CDR3 in DNA: TGTGCCAGCGTGGGACAGCCCTCCTACGAGCAGTACTTC. It is translated as CASVGQPSYEQYF.